The entry below gives a single T cell receptor (beta chain) sequence along with its context. Its antigen is not known. The data were taken from a study of OX40 agonist ivuxolimab in advanced cancers. Findings of the study overall: Dosing at 0.1 to 3.0 mg/kg was accompanied by clonal expansion of CD4+ and CD8+ blood T cells by week 6. The authors also found low normalized T-cell clonal expansion in some nonresponders.

V shed 4 bases, J shed 12 bases, and the junction held 14 bases outside the gene matches. The CDR3 is made up of 14 amino acids. Germline V gene lookup returns CDR1 SGDLS and CDR2 YYNGEE. Measured with immunoSEQ multiplex PCR; TCRdb has only the in-frame clones, and not every one. Of 45,000 to 55,000 clones detected, 83% appear once; the ten largest clones hold approximately 1.1%. This TCR was recovered from an adult with an advanced solid tumor such as melanoma, head and neck, liver or kidney cancer. V gene TRBV9 combines with J gene TRBJ2-7; 9 bases match TRBD1. The specimen comprised CD4+ or CD8+ T cells sorted from blood, sampled in a trial of the OX40 agonist ivuxolimab. DNA of the CDR3: TGTGCCAGCAGCCCCGGACAGGGGAGTTCCTCGTGGTACTTC. This translates into CASSPGQGSSSWYF.